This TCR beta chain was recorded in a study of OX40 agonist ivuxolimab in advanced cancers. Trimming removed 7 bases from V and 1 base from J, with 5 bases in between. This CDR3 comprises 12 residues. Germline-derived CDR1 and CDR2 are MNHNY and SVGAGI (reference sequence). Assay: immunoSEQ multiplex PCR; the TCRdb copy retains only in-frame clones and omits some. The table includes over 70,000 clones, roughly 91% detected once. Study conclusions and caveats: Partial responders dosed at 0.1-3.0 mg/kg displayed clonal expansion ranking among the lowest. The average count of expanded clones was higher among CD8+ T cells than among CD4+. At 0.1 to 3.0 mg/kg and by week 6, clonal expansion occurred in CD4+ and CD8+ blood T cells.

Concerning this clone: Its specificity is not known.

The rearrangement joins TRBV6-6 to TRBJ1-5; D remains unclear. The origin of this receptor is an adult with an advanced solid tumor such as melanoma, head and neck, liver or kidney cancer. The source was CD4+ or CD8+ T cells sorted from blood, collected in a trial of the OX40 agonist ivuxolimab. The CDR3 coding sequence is TGTGCCAGCACCTTGAGCAATCAGCCCCAGCATTTT. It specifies CASTLSNQPQHF.